Below are 21 T cell receptor beta chains sequenced from a single sample in a study of CD39 and CD103 CD8 tumor-infiltrating T cells. Sequenced by immunoSEQ multiplex PCR; TCRdb stores in-frame clones only, minus some. The data show about 600 clones, less than 80% seen once. The material sequenced was CD39- CD103+ CD8+ T cells sorted from the tumor. Sample subset: CD103+CD39- single-positive CD45RA- CD8 T cells. The receptors were gathered from a human donor with head and neck squamous cell carcinoma.

This clone occurred a few times. CDR3 in amino acids: CSVWGTGGNTEAFF. The CDR3 nucleotides are TGCAGCGTTTGGGGGACAGGAGGGAACACTGAAGCTTTCTTT. The chain employs TRBV29-1 and TRBJ1-1; 8 nucleotides line up with TRBD1. Germline CDR1 SQVTM, CDR2 ANQGSEA. V shed 5 bases, J shed 1 base, and the junction held 6 bases outside the gene matches. CDR3 length: 14 amino acids.

V gene TRBV2 combines with J gene TRBJ1-5, with D possibly matching TRBD1 (5 bases). CDR1 SNHLY and CDR2 FYNNEI come from the germline V gene. This CDR3 spans 16 amino acids. Trimming cost V 4 bases and J 4 bases, with 17 bases left between them. DNA of the CDR3: TGTGCCAGCAGTGTCGGGGGAGGGCCCTCTAATCAGCCCCAGCATTTT. This codes for CASSVGGGPSNQPQHF.

This chain connects TRBV5-1 to TRBJ1-3, with D tentatively TRBD1 (5 bases). Germline V CDR1 and CDR2: SGHRS, YFSETQ. Deletions cut 0 bases from V and 0 bases from J, with 13 bases between. The CDR3 is 17 amino acids. The CDR3 nucleotides read TGCGCCAGCAGCTTGGTTACGGGACCGAGCTCTGGAAACACCATATATTTT. Its protein is CASSLVTGPSSGNTIYF.

This sequence joins TRBV7-9 and TRBJ2-7; D tentatively fits TRBD1 or TRBD2 (6 bases each). Germline loops: CDR1 SEHNR, CDR2 FQNEAQ (reference sequence). V was shortened by 3 bases and J by 4 bases, with 16 bases between the two germline ends. The CDR3 runs 15 residues. CDR3 protein: CASSFLVGGAYEQYF. The CDR3 DNA reads TGTGCCAGCAGCTTTCTCGTCGGGGGCGCTTACGAGCAGTACTTC.

The chain links TRBV6-5 to TRBJ1-2, with a weak D call TRBD1 (5 bases). Germline V gene lookup returns CDR1 MNHEY and CDR2 SVGAGI. The CDR3 covers 14 residues. Between the trimmed V and J ends, which lost 6 bases and 4 bases, there was a span of 15 bases. CDR3 in DNA: TGTGCCAGCAGCCCAGTTGGGGCAGGCTATGGCTACACCTTC. This encodes CASSPVGAGYGYTF.

The gene calls are TRBV28 and TRBJ2-3; D unresolved. CDR3 length: 13 amino acids. The ends were cut back, 5 bases at V and 2 bases at J, with 8 bases in the middle. CDR1 MDHEN and CDR2 SYDVKM come from the germline V gene. This chain's CDR3 is CASSTTPTDTQYF. In DNA form, the CDR3 reads TGTGCCAGCAGTACAACACCCACAGATACGCAGTATTTT.

In this sample, this clone turned up a few times. CDR3 sequence: CASSLIRETEAFF. The CDR3 nucleotides are TGTGCCAGCAGCTTGATCCGGGAGACTGAAGCTTTCTTT. This sequence joins TRBV5-6 and TRBJ1-1; D gene unclear. Trimming cost V 1 base and J 5 bases, with 9 bases left between them. In germline, CDR1 is SGHDT, CDR2 YYEEEE. The CDR3 runs 13 residues.

This clone was seen just once. This chain connects TRBV28 to TRBJ1-5, with unresolved D. The CDR3 runs to 21 residues. CDR1 MDHEN and CDR2 SYDVKM come from the germline V gene. Trimming removed 6 bases from V and 5 bases from J, with 35 bases in between. The CDR3 nucleotides are TGTGCCAGCAGATCTACGCACGCCCCCACAGACCCACTACCTATATATCAGCCCCAGCATTTT. Translated, it gives CASRSTHAPTDPLPIYQPQHF.

The chain couples TRBV4-1 to TRBJ2-1; 13 nucleotides agree with TRBD2. The CDR3 is 19 residues long. Per the germline V gene, CDR1 is MGHRA and CDR2 is YSYEKL. Unmatched junction bases numbered 16, after V lost 3 bases and J lost 8 bases. This chain's CDR3 is CASSHALRPTSGRFYEQFF. As DNA, the CDR3 is TGCGCCAGCAGCCACGCCCTCAGGCCGACTAGCGGGAGGTTCTATGAGCAGTTCTTC.

The chain couples TRBV19 to TRBJ1-3; D gene ambiguous. In germline, CDR1 is LNHDA, CDR2 SQIVND (reference sequence). Trimming cost V 3 bases and J 0 bases, with 9 bases left between them. The CDR3 runs 15 residues. The CDR3 spells CASSMAGSSGNTIYF. The CDR3, as DNA: TGTGCCAGTAGTATGGCCGGGAGCTCTGGAAACACCATATATTTT.

V is TRBV7-2 and J is TRBJ2-7, with TRBD2 matching over 9 bases. With V trimmed by 2 bases and J by 0 bases, 5 bases remained unmatched. The CDR3 has 16 residues. Germline CDR1 and CDR2: SGHTA and FQGNSA. DNA for the CDR3: TGTGCCAGCAGCTTATCACTAGCGGGTAGCTCCTACGAGCAGTACTTC. This codes for CASSLSLAGSSYEQYF.

The V and J genes are TRBV19 and TRBJ2-7; possible D gene TRBD1, 6 bases. CDR1 is LNHDA and CDR2 is SQIVND in the germline V gene (reference sequence). This CDR3 contains 13 residues. Trimming left V 3 bases short and J 2 bases short, with 8 bases between. For the CDR3, the DNA is TGTGCCAGTAGTATTAAGGGGGCCTACGAGCAGTACTTC. Translating it yields CASSIKGAYEQYF.

The gene calls are TRBV5-4 and TRBJ1-1, with D unclear. V was shortened by 0 bases and J by 0 bases, with 12 bases between the two germline ends. This CDR3 comprises 16 residues. Per germline, CDR1 SGHNT and CDR2 YYREEE (reference sequence). Written as DNA, the CDR3 is TGTGCCAGCAGCTTGGATAGGCCCCAGCTGAACACTGAAGCTTTCTTT. Its protein product is CASSLDRPQLNTEAFF.

This clone was recorded a few times. CDR3: CASSWVPSTTDTQYF. The CDR3 nucleotides are TGTGCCAGCAGTTGGGTCCCCAGCACCACAGATACGCAGTATTTT. V usage is TRBV27 and J usage is TRBJ2-3; the D is unclear. Germline CDR1 is MNHEY and CDR2 is SMNVEV (reference sequence). Trimming took 4 bases from V and 2 from J, leaving 13 bases between them. The CDR3 is 15 residues long.

In its sample, this clone was seen a few times. V is TRBV10-3 and J is TRBJ2-3; D ambiguous. The CDR3 has 14 residues. Germline CDR1 ENHRY, CDR2 SYGVKD. V was trimmed by 0 bases and J by 4 bases, leaving 8 bases between them. The CDR3 reads CAISESIDADTQYF. For the CDR3, the DNA is TGTGCCATCAGTGAGTCGATCGATGCAGATACGCAGTATTTT.

By proportion, this clone is hyperexpanded. The chain uses TRBV6-5 and TRBJ1-1; D uncertain. The CDR3 loop spans 15 amino acids. The germline gives CDR1 MNHEY, CDR2 SVGAGI. Trimming pared 6 bases from V and 2 bases from J, leaving 16 bases between. The CDR3 DNA follows: TGTGCCAGCAGCCTACAAAGGACTTATAACACTGAAGCTTTCTTT. It translates to CASSLQRTYNTEAFF.

The chain carries TRBV2 and TRBJ2-5; D is uncertain. TRBJ2-7 explains the end of the DNA better; the J call may be wrong. Germline loops: CDR1 SNHLY, CDR2 FYNNEI. This CDR3 has 13 residues. This chain's CDR3 is CASSPLDRDEQYF. As DNA, the CDR3 is TGTGCCAGCAGTCCGTTGGACCGGGACGAGCAGTACTTC.

The chain carries TRBV19 and TRBJ1-1; 10 bases match TRBD1. CDR1 is LNHDA and CDR2 is SQIVND in the germline V gene (reference sequence). The CDR3 is made up of 18 amino acids. V was clipped by 3 bases and J by 1 base; unmatched bases: 11. The CDR3 is CASSIVWTGGFSNTEAFF. The CDR3 DNA reads TGTGCCAGTAGTATTGTCTGGACAGGGGGGTTTTCGAACACTGAAGCTTTCTTT.

This chain links TRBV11-2 with TRBJ2-7; 10 nucleotides line up with TRBD1. CDR1 is SGHAT and CDR2 is FQNNGV in the germline V gene. The trim removed 5 bases at V and 0 bases at J, leaving 7 bases unmatched. This CDR3 comprises 16 residues. The CDR3 reads CASSPSRTGGSYEQYF. CDR3 DNA sequence: TGTGCCAGCAGCCCCAGCAGGACAGGGGGCTCCTACGAGCAGTACTTC.

The CDR3 reads CASSIMGNSPLHF. The CDR3 nucleotides read TGTGCCAGTAGTATAATGGGGAATTCACCCCTCCACTTT. This chain uses TRBV19 with TRBJ1-6; D is undetermined. Germline CDR1 reads LNHDA; CDR2 reads SQIVND (reference sequence). Trimming removed 2 bases from V and 7 bases from J, with 6 bases in between. The CDR3 totals 13 residues.

This chain uses TRBV5-6 with TRBJ2-1; 9 bases map to TRBD1. The CDR3 has 15 residues. V dropped 1 base and J dropped 6; count of bases not matched to a gene: 5. Germline values: CDR1 SGHDT, CDR2 YYEEEE. This chain's CDR3 is CASSLRQGVGNEQFF. DNA of the CDR3: TGTGCCAGCAGCTTGAGACAGGGGGTGGGCAATGAGCAGTTCTTC.